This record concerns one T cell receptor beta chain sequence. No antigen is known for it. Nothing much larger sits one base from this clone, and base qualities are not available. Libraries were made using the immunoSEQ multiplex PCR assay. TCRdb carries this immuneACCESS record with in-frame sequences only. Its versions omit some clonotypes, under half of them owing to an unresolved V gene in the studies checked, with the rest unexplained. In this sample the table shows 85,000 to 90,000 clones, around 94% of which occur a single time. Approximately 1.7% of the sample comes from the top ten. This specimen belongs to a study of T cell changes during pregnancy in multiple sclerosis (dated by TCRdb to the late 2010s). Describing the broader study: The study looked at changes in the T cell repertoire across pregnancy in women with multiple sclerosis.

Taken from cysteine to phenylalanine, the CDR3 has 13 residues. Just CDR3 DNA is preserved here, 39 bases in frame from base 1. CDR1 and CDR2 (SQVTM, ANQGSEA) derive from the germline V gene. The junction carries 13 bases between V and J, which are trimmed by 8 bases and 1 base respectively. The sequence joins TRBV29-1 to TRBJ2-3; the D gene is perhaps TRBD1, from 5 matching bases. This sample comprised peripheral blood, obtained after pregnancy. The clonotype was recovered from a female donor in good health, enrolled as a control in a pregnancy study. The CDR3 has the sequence CSLQGGGTDTQYF. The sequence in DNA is TGCAGCCTTCAGGGCGGAGGCACAGATACGCAGTATTTT.